A selection of T cell receptor beta chains follows, all from one sample in a study of blood T cell repertoires in COVID-19. The table came from immunoSEQ multiplex PCR; TCRdb's copy has only in-frame clones and leaves some out. Among under 250,000 clones listed, 90% to 95% were seen once. Sample: peripheral blood. The receptors come from a man aged 55 to 70 with COVID-19, enrolled during active disease. Both conserved end residues are part of each CDR3. D genes are given only for firm matches. Not all rows give a size; the values are once, few, many and, for expanded clones, a class.

j_call v_call clone_size d_call cdr3_nt cdr3_aa
TRBJ2-7 TRBV18 - - TGTGCCAGCTCATCCTCAAACCGGGGTAAGCAGTACTTC CASSSSNRGKQYF
TRBJ1-4 TRBV28 - TRBD1 TGTGCCAGCAGTTTATCCAGGGACAGGGATCGTTCAGGAGAAAAACTGTTTTTT CASSLSRDRDRSGEKLFF
TRBJ2-1 TRBV4-1 once TRBD2 TGCGCCAGCAGCCAAGGACTAGCGGGCTCCTACAATGAGCAGTTCTTC CASSQGLAGSYNEQFF
TRBJ2-7 TRBV7-2 - - TGTGCCAGCAGCTTAGGACGGGAGAGAGACGAGCAGTACTTC CASSLGRERDEQYF
TRBJ2-3 TRBV24-1 - TRBD1 TGTGCCACCAGTGACTCGGGACAGGGGCGCACAGATACGCAGTATTTT CATSDSGQGRTDTQYF
TRBJ2-1 TRBV28 - TRBD2 TGTGCCAGCAGTTTAATAGCGGGGGGTACAAATGAGCAGTTCTTC CASSLIAGGTNEQFF
TRBJ1-4 TRBV18 once - TGTGCCAGCTCACCGATAGGAGGACAGCAACCAGAAAAACTGTTTTTT CASSPIGGQQPEKLFF
TRBJ2-5 TRBV3-1/TRBV3-2 - TRBD1 TGTGCCAGCAGCCAAGCCCCAGGGGGAGTGGAGACCCAGTACTTC CASSQAPGGVETQYF
TRBJ2-7 TRBV23-1 - - TGCGCCAGCAGTCAATCGTGGGCAGGGCGAGATTACTACGAGCAGTACTTC CASSQSWAGRDYYEQYF
TRBJ1-5 TRBV12-3/TRBV12-4 - - TGTGCCAGCAGTTCCTACCCAACTCAGCCCCAGCATTTT CASSSYPTQPQHF
TRBJ2-1 TRBV7-2 - - TGTGCCAGCAGCTTACGAAGGGGCTCCAATGAGCAGTTCTTC CASSLRRGSNEQFF
TRBJ1-2 TRBV18 - TRBD1 TGTGCCAGCTCACCTAGAGACAGGGGGAAAACTAACTATGGCTACACCTTC CASSPRDRGKTNYGYTF
TRBJ1-4 TRBV11-2 - - TGTGCCAGCAGCTTCCGGGGCGGGGGGCGAGGGACTAATGAAAAACTGTTTTTT CASSFRGGGRGTNEKLFF
TRBJ2-3 TRBV7-9 - TRBD1 TGTGCCAGCAGGGCGGGACAGGGGTCAGATACGCAGTATTTT CASRAGQGSDTQYF
TRBJ2-1 TRBV4-1 - TRBD1 TGCGCCAGCAGCCAAGGCTGGGGACAGGGGGTTAGTGAGCAGTTCTTC CASSQGWGQGVSEQFF
TRBJ1-2 TRBV5-6 - - TGTGCCAGCAGCTTGGCCGGAGGGCAGGGCTATGGCTACACCTTC CASSLAGGQGYGYTF
TRBJ2-2 TRBV10-3 - - TGTGCCATCAGTGAGCTAGGGGCTCCGGCCGGGGAGCTGTTTTTT CAISELGAPAGELFF
TRBJ1-3 TRBV7-2 - TRBD1 TGTGCCAGCAGGGGACAGATCTATGGAAACACCATATATTTT CASRGQIYGNTIYF
TRBJ2-6 TRBV30 - TRBD1 TGTGCCTATCCGACAGGGGTCTCTGGGGCCAACGTCCTGACTTTC CAYPTGVSGANVLTF
TRBJ1-4 TRBV19 - - TGTGCCAGTAGCCGGTACAGGGACGAAAAACTGTTTTTT CASSRYRDEKLFF
TRBJ1-4 TRBV28 - TRBD1 TGTGCCAGCAGTCGAACAGGGGGCGCTTCCAGAAGGGAAAAACTGTTTTTT CASSRTGGASRREKLFF
TRBJ1-2 TRBV7-2 - - TGTGCCAGCAGCTTAGCGGCAAACTATGGCTACACCTTC CASSLAANYGYTF
TRBJ1-5 TRBV6-2/TRBV6-3 - TRBD1 TGTGCCAGCAGTTTCTCGGGACAGGGGTATCAGCCCCAGCATTTT CASSFSGQGYQPQHF
TRBJ2-7 TRBV28 - TRBD2 TGTGCCAGCGGAATCCCGGGACTAGCGGGAGTTGAGCAGTACTTC CASGIPGLAGVEQYF
TRBJ1-2 TRBV7-8 once TRBD1 TGTGCCAGCAGCCAACAGGGGGCCTCGGGTCATGGCTACACCTTC CASSQQGASGHGYTF
TRBJ1-4 TRBV9 once - TGTGCCAGCAGCGTCGAGGGAGAAAAACTGTTTTTT CASSVEGEKLFF
TRBJ2-5 TRBV5-6 - TRBD2 TGTGCCAGCAGCTCGAGAAGGGGACTAGCGCCAGAGACCCAGTACTTC CASSSRRGLAPETQYF
TRBJ1-2 TRBV12-3/TRBV12-4 - - TGTGCCAGCAGTTTGAACAGATCCTATGGCTACACCTTC CASSLNRSYGYTF
TRBJ2-6 TRBV27 - - TGTGCCAGCAGTTTCTGGAGCCCCGTTACTGGGGCCAACGTCCTGACTTTC CASSFWSPVTGANVLTF
TRBJ2-5 TRBV6-5 - TRBD2 TGTGCCAGCACCGGACTAGCTTCCGAGACCCAGTACTTC CASTGLASETQYF
TRBJ1-5 TRBV10-3 - - TGTGCCATCAGTGACCAGGGTGGCAATCAGCCCCAGCATTTT CAISDQGGNQPQHF
TRBJ2-1 TRBV5-1 - TRBD2 TGCGCCAGCAGCCCGGGACTAGCGGGGGGAGGTGAGCAGTTCTTC CASSPGLAGGGEQFF
TRBJ1-4 TRBV19 - - TGTGCCAGTAGTATGGGGAGGGGATTCCACGCTAATGAAAAACTGTTTTTT CASSMGRGFHANEKLFF
TRBJ1-5 TRBV27 - - TGTGCCAGCAGTTACACCGTTGAACAGCCCCAGCATTTT CASSYTVEQPQHF
TRBJ1-4 TRBV3-1/TRBV3-2 - - TGTGCCAGCAGCCCGGGGTCGGGGGGGGAAAAACTGTTTTTT CASSPGSGGEKLFF
TRBJ1-1 TRBV7-2 - - TGTGCCAGCAGCTTAGACGTAGGTCACAGGGAGGCTTTCTTT CASSLDVGHREAFF
TRBJ2-3 TRBV5-1 - - TGCGCCAGCAGCTCTAGCACAGATACGCAGTATTTT CASSSSTDTQYF
TRBJ2-3 TRBV27 - - TGTGCCAGCAGTTTATGGGACATAACAGATACGCAGTATTTT CASSLWDITDTQYF
TRBJ1-1 TRBV19 - TRBD1 TGTGCCAGTATTAACGGACAGGTCACTGAAGCTTTCTTT CASINGQVTEAFF
TRBJ2-1 TRBV9 - - TGTGCCAGCAGCGTAGCTGCCAGATTCTCCTACAATGAGCAGTTCTTC CASSVAARFSYNEQFF
TRBJ1-5 TRBV18 - - TGTGCCAGCTCACCACCCAGTCAGCCCCAGCATTTT CASSPPSQPQHF
TRBJ1-1 TRBV5-1 - TRBD1 TGCGCCAGCAGTTCCAGGACAGGGCCTGAAGCTTTCTTT CASSSRTGPEAFF
TRBJ1-4 TRBV15 - - TGTGCCACCCGTCAAATAGTAGCAACTAATGAAAAACTGTTTTTT CATRQIVATNEKLFF